This record covers a single TCR beta chain. Its matching antigen is unknown. J lost 4 bases, V lost 3 bases, and 9 bases had no gene match. The CDR3 contains 15 residues. Germline CDR1 SGHNT, CDR2 YYREEE (reference sequence). This table comes from immunoSEQ multiplex PCR, and its TCRdb copy is limited to in-frame clones, with some not included. Here the sample spans about 92,000 clones, 75% to 95% being singletons. The sample is drawn from a study of graft-versus-host responses after intestinal transplantation. Background on the study: The recipients all started with anti-thymocyte globulin induction and then took tacrolimus and steroids for about three years. Overall study results and limits: Some patients had graft-donor T cell macrochimerism. In their allografts, the ratios of graft-versus-host to host-versus-graft T cell clones were high. Declining HvG levels early post-transplant were linked to peak circulating GvH clone levels. GvH clones appeared in recipient marrow, some first in ileum or blood.

The sequence was collected from a human donor who received an intestinal transplant. V gene TRBV5-4 combines with J gene TRBJ1-1; 7 nucleotides line up with TRBD1. This material consisted of unstimulated CD8+ T cells sorted from spleen or lymph node cells, taken before intestinal transplant. The CDR3 loop is CASSSRQGRFTEAFF. Here the CDR3 DNA reads TGTGCCAGCAGCTCGCGACAGGGTCGGTTCACTGAAGCTTTCTTT. Complete variable domain (other parts from reference TRBV5-4 and TRBJ1-1): ETGVTQSPTHLIKTRGQQVTLRCSSQSGHNTVSWYQQALGQGPQFIFQYYREEENGRGNFPPRFSGLQFPNYSSELNVNALELDDSALYLCASSSRQGRFTEAFFGQGTRLTVV.